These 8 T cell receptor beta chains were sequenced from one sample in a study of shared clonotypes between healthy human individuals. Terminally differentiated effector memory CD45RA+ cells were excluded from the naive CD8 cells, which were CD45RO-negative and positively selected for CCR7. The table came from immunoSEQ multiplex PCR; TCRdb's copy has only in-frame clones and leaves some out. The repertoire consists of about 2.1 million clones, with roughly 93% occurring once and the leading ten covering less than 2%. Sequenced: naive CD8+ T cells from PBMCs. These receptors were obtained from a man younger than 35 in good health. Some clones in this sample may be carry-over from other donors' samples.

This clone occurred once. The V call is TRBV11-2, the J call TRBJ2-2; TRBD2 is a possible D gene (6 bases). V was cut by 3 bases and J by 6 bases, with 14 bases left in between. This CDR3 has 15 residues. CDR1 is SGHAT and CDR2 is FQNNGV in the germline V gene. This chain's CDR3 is CASSFLRRAPGELFF. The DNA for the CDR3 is TGTGCCAGCAGCTTTTTGAGGAGGGCCCCCGGGGAGCTGTTTTTT.

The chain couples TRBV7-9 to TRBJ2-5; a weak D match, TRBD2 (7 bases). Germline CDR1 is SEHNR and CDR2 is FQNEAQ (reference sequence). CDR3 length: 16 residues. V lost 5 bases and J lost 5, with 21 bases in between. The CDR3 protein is CASSQTGGPNKETQYF. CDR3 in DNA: TGTGCCAGCAGCCAAACCGGGGGGCCAAACAAGGAGACCCAGTACTTC.

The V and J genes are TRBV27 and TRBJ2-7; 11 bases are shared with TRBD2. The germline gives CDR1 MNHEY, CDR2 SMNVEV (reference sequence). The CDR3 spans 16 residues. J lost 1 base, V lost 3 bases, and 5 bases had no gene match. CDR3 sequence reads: CASSFSLAGGSYEQYF. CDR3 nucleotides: TGTGCCAGCAGTTTTAGTCTAGCGGGAGGATCCTACGAGCAGTACTTC.

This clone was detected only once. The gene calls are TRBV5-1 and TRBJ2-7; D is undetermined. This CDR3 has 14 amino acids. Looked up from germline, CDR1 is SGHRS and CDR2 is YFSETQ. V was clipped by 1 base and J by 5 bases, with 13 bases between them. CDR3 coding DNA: TGCGCCAGCAGCTTGTATGCGTTTGGCGACGAGCAGTACTTC. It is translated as CASSLYAFGDEQYF.

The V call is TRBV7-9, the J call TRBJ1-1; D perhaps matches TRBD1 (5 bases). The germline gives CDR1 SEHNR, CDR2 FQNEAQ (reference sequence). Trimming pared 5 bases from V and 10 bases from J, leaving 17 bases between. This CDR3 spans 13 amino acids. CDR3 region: CASSPGGVPGAFF. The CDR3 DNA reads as TGTGCCAGCAGCCCGGGGGGGGTGCCGGGAGCTTTCTTT.

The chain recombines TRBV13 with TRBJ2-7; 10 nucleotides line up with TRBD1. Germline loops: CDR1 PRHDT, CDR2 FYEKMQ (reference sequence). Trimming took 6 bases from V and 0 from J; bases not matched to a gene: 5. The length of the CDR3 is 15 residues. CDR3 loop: CASRQGTGVSYEQYF. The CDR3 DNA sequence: TGTGCCAGCAGGCAAGGGACAGGGGTCTCCTACGAGCAGTACTTC.

For the CDR3, the DNA is TGTGCCAGTAGTATTACGTCTAGCGCCTGGGGGATTGACATTCAGTACTTC. It is translated as CASSITSSAWGIDIQYF. The chain recombines TRBV19 with TRBJ2-4, with D perhaps TRBD2 (6 bases). CDR1 and CDR2 (germline): LNHDA, SQIVND (reference sequence). The length of the CDR3 is 17 residues. V shed 3 bases and J shed 8 bases, with 23 bases lying between them.

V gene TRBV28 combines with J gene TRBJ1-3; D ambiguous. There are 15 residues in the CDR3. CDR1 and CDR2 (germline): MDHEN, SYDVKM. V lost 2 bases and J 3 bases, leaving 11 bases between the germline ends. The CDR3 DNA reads TGTGCCAGCAGTTTAATAAGGAGCGGTGGAAACACCATATATTTT. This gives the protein CASSLIRSGGNTIYF.